This T cell receptor beta chain emerged from a study of metastatic and nonmetastatic thyroid tumors. All patients were untreated before thyroid surgery. This clone was counted at least ten times. CDR3 length equals 15 residues. CDR1 is MNHEY, CDR2 SMNVEV, per germline (reference sequence). V gave up 0 bases and J gave up 7 bases, with 13 bases separating them. TCRdb re-clonotyped the PCR reads through MiXCR. The sample consists of several thousand clones, about 30% of them appearing once. The specimen was adjacent normal tissue. The sequence was collected from a female donor with papillary thyroid cancer or a benign thyroid nodule (not recorded which). Some clones in this sample may be carry-over from other donors' samples. The rearrangement joins TRBV27 to TRBJ2-1, with D possibly being TRBD1 or TRBD2 (6 bases each). CDR3 residues: CASSLSTQGRNEQFF. The CDR3 nucleotides are TGTGCCAGCAGTTTATCGACCCAGGGGAGGAATGAGCAGTTCTTC.